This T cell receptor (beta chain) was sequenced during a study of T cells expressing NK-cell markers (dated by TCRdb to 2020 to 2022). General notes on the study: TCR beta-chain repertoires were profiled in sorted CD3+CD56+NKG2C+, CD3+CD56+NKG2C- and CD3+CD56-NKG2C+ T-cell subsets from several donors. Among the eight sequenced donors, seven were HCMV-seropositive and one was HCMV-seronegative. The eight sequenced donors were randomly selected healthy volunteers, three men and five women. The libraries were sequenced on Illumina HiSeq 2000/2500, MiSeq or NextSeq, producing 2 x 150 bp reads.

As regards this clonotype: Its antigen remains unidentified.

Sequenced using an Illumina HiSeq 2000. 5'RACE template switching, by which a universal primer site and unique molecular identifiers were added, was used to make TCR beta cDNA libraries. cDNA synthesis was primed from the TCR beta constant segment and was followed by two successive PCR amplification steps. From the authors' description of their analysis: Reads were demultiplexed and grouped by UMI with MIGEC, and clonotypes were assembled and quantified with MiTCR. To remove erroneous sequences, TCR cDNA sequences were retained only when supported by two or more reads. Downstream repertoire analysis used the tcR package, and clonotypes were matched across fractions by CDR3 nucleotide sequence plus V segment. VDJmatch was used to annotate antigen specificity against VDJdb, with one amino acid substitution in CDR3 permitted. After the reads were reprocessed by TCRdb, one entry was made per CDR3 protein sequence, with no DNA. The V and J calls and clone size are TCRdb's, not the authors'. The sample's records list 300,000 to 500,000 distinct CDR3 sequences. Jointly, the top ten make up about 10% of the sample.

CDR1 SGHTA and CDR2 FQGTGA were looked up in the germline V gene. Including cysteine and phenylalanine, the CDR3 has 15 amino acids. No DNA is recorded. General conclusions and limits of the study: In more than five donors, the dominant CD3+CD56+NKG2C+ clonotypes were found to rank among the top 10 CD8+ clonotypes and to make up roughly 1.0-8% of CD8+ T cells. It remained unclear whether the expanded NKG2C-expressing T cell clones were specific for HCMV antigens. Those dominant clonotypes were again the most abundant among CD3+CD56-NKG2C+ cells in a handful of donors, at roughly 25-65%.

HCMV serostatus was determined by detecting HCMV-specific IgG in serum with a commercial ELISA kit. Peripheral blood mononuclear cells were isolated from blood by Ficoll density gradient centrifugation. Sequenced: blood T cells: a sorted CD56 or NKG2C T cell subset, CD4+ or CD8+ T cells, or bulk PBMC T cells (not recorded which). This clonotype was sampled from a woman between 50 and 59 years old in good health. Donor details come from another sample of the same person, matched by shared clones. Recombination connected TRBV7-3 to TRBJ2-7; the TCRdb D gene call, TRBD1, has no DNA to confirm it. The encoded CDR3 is CASSLTAGTGYEQYF. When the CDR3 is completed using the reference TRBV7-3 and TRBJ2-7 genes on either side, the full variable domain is GAGVSQTPSNKVTEKGKYVELRCDPISGHTALYWYRQSLGQGPEFLIYFQGTGAADDSGLPNDRFFAVRPEGSVSTLKIQRTERGDSAVYLCASSLTAGTGYEQYFGPGTRLTVT.